The 8 T cell receptor beta chains below were found in one sample sequenced in a study of T cells in Graves' hyperthyroidism and ophthalmopathy. TCR beta CDR3 sequences were amplified from RNA transcripts. Primed by the HTBI set, a first-round RT-PCR was run on the TCR CDR3. Each CDR3 protein is one row after TCRdb ran MiXCR on the multiplex PCR reads. There are some 400,000 distinct CDR3 sequences in the sample; roughly 14% occur only once, and under 25% lies in the top ten. Sequenced: blood. These receptors came from a man aged 25 to 40 with Graves' hyperthyroidism that later progressed to Graves' ophthalmopathy.

The chain couples TRBV7-9 to TRBJ2-5; 9 positions agree with TRBD2. The V gene's germline CDR1 is SEHNR and CDR2 FQNEAQ (reference sequence). The CDR3 has 17 residues. The ends lost 5 bases at V and 1 base at J; junction bases unmatched: 11. The CDR3 region is CASSQLWGSGGQETQYF. For the CDR3, the DNA is TGTGCCAGCAGCCAACTCTGGGGTAGCGGGGGCCAAGAGACCCAGTACTTC.

This chain links TRBV9 with TRBJ2-5; no definite D call. Germline CDR1 is SGDLS and CDR2 is YYNGEE. Trimming cost V 0 bases and J 1 base, with 7 bases left between them. The CDR3 sequence is 14 residues long. The CDR3 nucleotides are TGTGCCAGCAGCGTAGGGGAATTCCAAGAGACCCAGTACTTC. Its translation is CASSVGEFQETQYF.

The V gene is TRBV10-2, the J gene TRBJ2-2; TRBD1 agrees at 7 bases. The CDR3 sequence is 16 residues long. CDR1 and CDR2 from the germline V gene are WSHSY and SAAADI. V lost 7 bases to trimming and J lost 0 bases; unmatched junction nucleotides: 8. The CDR3 sequence: CASKGAGGPNTGELFF. The CDR3 DNA reads as TGCGCCAGCAAAGGTGCAGGGGGTCCGAACACCGGGGAGCTGTTTTTT.

This clonotype was picked up many times. V usage is TRBV28 and J usage is TRBJ2-5; 9 bases map to TRBD2. The germline gives CDR1 MDHEN, CDR2 SYDVKM. Trimming removed 11 bases from V and 4 bases from J; junction bases left unmatched: 8. The CDR3 extends over 13 amino acids. The DNA for the CDR3 is TGTGCCGTCCAGCGGGAGGCTCCAGAGACCCAGTACTTC. This codes for CAVQREAPETQYF.

As for this clonotype: A much larger clonotype is one base distant, so this may be a read error. This chain connects TRBV28 to TRBJ1-1; D unresolved. This CDR3 contains 11 residues. Germline values: CDR1 MDHEN, CDR2 SYDVKM. Trimming removed 3 bases from V and 5 bases from J, with 4 bases in between. The CDR3 sequence is CASSFATEAFF. CDR3 bases: TGTGCCAGCAGTTTTGCTACTGAAGCTTTCTTT.

This clonotype appeared a few times. The V and J genes are TRBV11-2 and TRBJ1-2; TRBD1 is a possible D gene (6 bases). Germline values: CDR1 SGHAT, CDR2 FQNNGV. The CDR3 extends over 14 amino acids. Trimming pared 3 bases from V and 4 bases from J, leaving 12 bases between. CDR3 in amino acids: CASSFTKGGYGYTF. Written as DNA, the CDR3 is TGTGCCAGCAGCTTCACCAAAGGGGGCTATGGCTACACCTTC.

In this sample, this clonotype turned up many times. The chain employs TRBV18 and TRBJ2-7; 10 bases align to TRBD2. The CDR3 covers 15 residues. Germline V gene sequence: CDR1 KGHSH, CDR2 LQKENI. V lost 6 bases and J lost 3; bases outside the gene matches: 8. CDR3 sequence reads: CASSLSSGGIYEQYF. The CDR3 DNA sequence: TGTGCCAGCTCGCTCTCTAGCGGGGGTATCTACGAGCAGTACTTC.

The chain joins TRBV19 to TRBJ1-2; 7 bases align to TRBD1. This CDR3 comprises 17 residues. The V and J ends lost 5 bases and 5 bases, in that order; junction bases with no gene match: 17. Germline V gene sequence: CDR1 LNHDA, CDR2 SQIVND (reference sequence). CDR3 residues: CASSPSTGYPMGYGYTF. The CDR3 DNA sequence: TGTGCCAGTAGTCCGTCGACAGGGTACCCCATGGGGTATGGCTACACCTTC.